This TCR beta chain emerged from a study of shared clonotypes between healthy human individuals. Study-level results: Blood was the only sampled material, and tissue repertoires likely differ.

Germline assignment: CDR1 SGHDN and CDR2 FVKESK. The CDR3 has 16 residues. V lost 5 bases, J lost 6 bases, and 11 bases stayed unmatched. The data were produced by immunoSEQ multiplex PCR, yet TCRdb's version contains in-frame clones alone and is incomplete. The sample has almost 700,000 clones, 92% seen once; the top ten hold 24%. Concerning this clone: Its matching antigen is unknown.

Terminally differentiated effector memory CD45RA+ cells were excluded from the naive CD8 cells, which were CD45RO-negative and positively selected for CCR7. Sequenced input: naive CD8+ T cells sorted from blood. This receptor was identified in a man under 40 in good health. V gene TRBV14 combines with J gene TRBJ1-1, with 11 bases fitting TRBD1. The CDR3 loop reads CASSTRTGGDFAEAFF. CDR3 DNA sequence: TGTGCCAGCAGCACACGGACAGGGGGCGATTTCGCTGAAGCTTTCTTT.